This TCR beta chain appears in the sequencing data of a study of spatial heterogeneity in lung cancer. Across the study: More than nine raw reads, on average, carried each unique TCR and UMI combination. Study-level findings and limits: Counts of expanded alpha and beta TCRs within tumors tracked the tumor nonsynonymous mutation count.

Each CDR3 protein is one row after TCRdb ran MiXCR on the 5' RACE reads. The sample yields about 3,500 distinct CDR3 sequences, about 8.8% seen once. As to time point: sample taken at primary tumor resection. On this clonotype itself: Its antigen remains unknown.

The TCR originated in a male donor with early-stage non-small cell lung cancer. The sample was lung tumor tissue, taken at surgery.

The DNA of the CDR3 is TGTGCCAGCAGCCGGAGAGGGACTAGTTGGAATGAGCAGTTCTTC. It is translated as CASSRRGTSWNEQFF. J is TRBJ2-1 and V is TRBV12-3 or TRBV12-4; 8 nucleotides align to TRBD2. The trim removed 6 bases at V and 7 bases at J, leaving 11 bases unmatched. The CDR3 is made up of 15 amino acids.